Below, 27 T cell receptor beta chains from the same sample are listed, as sequenced in a study of blood T cells in healthy people across ages. Primed by a sample-barcoded 5' primer and a J-beta primer mix, a second PCR proceeded for about 7 to 11 cycles. TCRdb passed the 5' RACE reads through MiXCR, listing each CDR3 protein once. Counted here are around 1,500,000 distinct CDR3 sequences, roughly 27% occurring once; the ten biggest clones make up 7.7%. Material: blood. These receptors all come from a woman in her thirties in good health.

The chain employs TRBV9 and TRBJ2-1, with 12 bases identical to TRBD2. The CDR3 sequence is 15 residues long. The germline V gene has CDR1 SGDLS and CDR2 YYNGEE. V gave up 3 bases and J gave up 6 bases; unmatched junction bases: 4. The CDR3 is CASSARLAGANEQFF. In DNA, the CDR3 is TGTGCCAGCAGCGCCAGACTAGCGGGAGCCAATGAGCAGTTCTTC.

The chain combines TRBV5-5 with TRBJ2-5; the D gene is possibly TRBD1 (6 bases). V was pared by 4 bases and J by 7 bases, with 17 bases between. CDR3 length: 14 amino acids. The germline V gene encodes CDR1 SGHKS and CDR2 YYEKEE (reference sequence). The CDR3 sequence: CASSKDRHLGTQYF. CDR3 DNA: TGTGCCAGCAGCAAGGACAGACACTTAGGGACCCAGTACTTC.

This clonotype was seen a few times. The genes are TRBV12-3 or TRBV12-4 and TRBJ2-5; 7 bases align to TRBD1. The DNA end lines up better with TRBJ2-7; the J call may be wrong. The length of the CDR3 is 15 residues. The CDR3 bases are TGTGCCAGCAGTCGATCGACAGGGTTTATCCACGAGCAGTACTTC. Encoded protein: CASSRSTGFIHEQYF.

The sample holds a few counts of this clonotype. The V call is TRBV2, the J call TRBJ2-1, with TRBD2 matching over 11 bases. Germline CDR1 reads SNHLY; CDR2 reads FYNNEI. This CDR3 contains 14 residues. V shed 4 bases, J shed 8 bases, and the junction held 4 bases outside the gene matches. CDR3 sequence reads: CASSGLAGFDEQFF. The CDR3 region has the DNA TGTGCCAGCAGTGGACTAGCGGGATTCGATGAGCAGTTCTTC.

This clonotype was picked up one time. Possible read error: a much larger clone is one base away. This chain connects TRBV12-3 or TRBV12-4 to TRBJ2-7; weak D call: TRBD1 (5 bases). This CDR3 contains 12 residues. The V and J ends lost 6 bases and 6 bases respectively, with 12 bases between them. Written as DNA, the CDR3 is TGTGCCAGCAGGAATTGGGGCTCCGAGCAGTACTTC. It specifies CASRNWGSEQYF.

This clonotype was observed a few times. The genes are TRBV25-1 and TRBJ1-2, with D possibly matching TRBD1 (6 bases). The CDR3 runs to 12 residues. Germline lookup yields CDR1 MGHDK and CDR2 SYGVNS. The V gene lost 7 bases and the J gene lost 8 bases, with 14 bases spanning the gap. The CDR3 is CASNDAGDGYTF. CDR3 nucleotide sequence: TGTGCCAGCAACGACGCAGGGGACGGCTACACCTTC.

This clonotype was detected a few times. The genes are TRBV7-2 and TRBJ2-4; maybe TRBD2 (5 bases). The ends were cut back, 5 bases at V and 8 bases at J, with 16 bases in the middle. In germline, CDR1 is SGHTA, CDR2 FQGNSA. The CDR3 consists of 14 residues. The CDR3 DNA reads TGTGCCAGCAGCCAAACGCCCGCGGGCCACATTCAGTACTTC. Translated: CASSQTPAGHIQYF.

This clonotype was detected only a few times. The chain is built from TRBV12-3 or TRBV12-4 and TRBJ1-1; D is undetermined. The CDR3 has 13 amino acids. The V end lost 7 bases, the J end lost 1 base, and 10 bases lay between the germline ends. The CDR3 is CASTSDTNTEAFF. CDR3 DNA: TGTGCCAGCACCTCCGACACGAACACTGAAGCTTTCTTT.

This clonotype was detected only a few times. This chain connects TRBV25-1 to TRBJ2-1; a possible D gene is TRBD2 (5 bases). The CDR3 length is 15 residues. From germline, CDR1 is MGHDK and CDR2 SYGVNS. The V end was cut by 3 bases, the J end by 3 bases, with 12 bases between. The CDR3 nucleotides read TGTGCCAGCAGTGATCTGGGGAGTCGCTACAATGAGCAGTTCTTC. Protein: CASSDLGSRYNEQFF.

The V gene is TRBV20-1, the J gene TRBJ2-5; no clear D gene. There are 12 residues in the CDR3. Trimming removed 3 bases from V and 1 base from J, with 6 bases in between. The V gene's germline CDR1 is DFQATT and CDR2 SNEGSKA (reference sequence). The CDR3 DNA follows: TGCAGTGCTAGGAAGTTCCAAGAGACCCAGTACTTC. Its protein is CSARKFQETQYF.

This clonotype has only one observation. A read error may account for a junction end that differs from germline. This sequence joins TRBV7-9 and TRBJ1-4; maybe TRBD1 (6 bases). CDR3 size: 14 residues. Germline V CDR1 and CDR2: SEHNR, FQNEAQ (reference sequence). The CDR3 DNA follows: TGTGCCAGCAGCTTAGGGGACAACCCTGAAAAGCTGTTTTTT. Translating it yields CASSLGDNPEKLFF.

The rearrangement joins TRBV10-3 to TRBJ2-5, with D tentatively TRBD2 (5 bases). V was pared by 4 bases and J by 4 bases, with 13 bases between. This CDR3 spans 14 amino acids. Germline V lookup: CDR1 ENHRY, CDR2 SYGVKD. The CDR3 loop reads CAISGRWAPETQYF. The CDR3 nucleotides read TGTGCCATCAGTGGGAGGTGGGCCCCAGAGACCCAGTACTTC.

The chain couples TRBV4-2 to TRBJ2-4; D is unclear. The DNA end lines up better with TRBJ2-7; the J call may be wrong. The CDR3 is made up of 12 amino acids. Per germline, CDR1 LGHNA and CDR2 YNFKEQ. As DNA, the CDR3 is TGTGCCAGCAGCCAACGTGCTGTCGAGCAGTACTTC. This sequence encodes CASSQRAVEQYF.

The chain employs TRBV7-2 and TRBJ1-1; TRBD1 is a possible D gene (6 bases). The CDR3 totals 13 residues. Germline values: CDR1 SGHTA, CDR2 FQGNSA. Trimming took off 8 bases at V and 7 bases at J, with 17 bases between the two ends. In nucleotides, the CDR3 is TGTGCCAGCGGACCGACCCAGGACAGTGAAGCTTTCTTT. It is translated as CASGPTQDSEAFF.

The rearrangement uses TRBV21-1 and TRBJ1-1. TRBV21-1 is described as a pseudogene. The CDR3 loop spans 10 amino acids. CDR3 nucleotides: TGTGCCAGCAGCATCCAGGAAGCTTTCTTT. As protein: CASSIQEAFF.

The DNA of the CDR3 is TGCAGCGCCCGTACAGGGTCCTGGGAGCAGTACTTC. Its translation is CSARTGSWEQYF. This sequence joins TRBV29-1 and TRBJ2-5; D may be TRBD1 (6 bases). There are 12 residues in the CDR3. The V gene's germline CDR1 is SQVTM and CDR2 ANQGSEA. Trimming removed 7 bases at V and 11 bases at J, with 20 bases between.

The CDR3 DNA is TGTGCCAGCAGCTTGGGACGACCCTCTGGAAACACCATATATTTT. Translating gives CASSLGRPSGNTIYF. The chain uses TRBV7-9 and TRBJ1-3, with TRBD1 as a possible D gene (5 bases). Germline CDR1 is SEHNR and CDR2 is FQNEAQ (reference sequence). The CDR3 runs to 15 residues. V lost 3 bases to trimming and J lost 0 bases, with 9 bases between them.

This chain uses TRBV7-2 with TRBJ2-1, with 7 positions matching TRBD1. The germline gives CDR1 SGHTA, CDR2 FQGNSA. This CDR3 comprises 16 residues. V gave up 3 bases and J gave up 6 bases; unmatched junction bases: 11. Here the CDR3 reads CASSFRGRSVGNEQFF. The CDR3 coding sequence is TGTGCCAGCAGCTTTAGGGGGCGGTCCGTTGGCAATGAGCAGTTCTTC.

The chain links TRBV7-2 to TRBJ2-1; TRBD1 agrees at 11 bases. V lost 2 bases, J lost 0 bases, and 3 bases stayed unmatched. This CDR3 has 17 residues. Germline V gene data show CDR1 as SGHTA and CDR2 as FQGNSA. CDR3 DNA: TGTGCCAGCAGCTTACTGGGGACAGGGGGCTCCTACAATGAGCAGTTCTTC. This translates into CASSLLGTGGSYNEQFF.

A single count supports this clonotype. The V gene is TRBV12-3 or TRBV12-4, the J gene TRBJ1-1; no definite D call. CDR3 length: 14 amino acids. Trimming shortened V by 3 bases and J by 1 base, and 9 bases separated the two germline ends. In DNA, the CDR3 is TGTGCCAGCAGTTTCGAGCCAGGGAACACTGAAGCTTTCTTT. Translation gives CASSFEPGNTEAFF.

This clonotype was detected ten times or more. V usage is TRBV29-1 and J usage is TRBJ2-7; D is ambiguous. CDR1 and CDR2 (germline): SQVTM, ANQGSEA. The CDR3 extends over 13 amino acids. V was cut by 3 bases and J by 7 bases, with 16 bases left in between. The CDR3 here is CSVEITRLGEQYF. The DNA for the CDR3 is TGCAGCGTTGAGATCACCCGGTTGGGTGAGCAGTACTTC.

With regard to this clonotype: A junction boundary mismatches the germline segment, possibly from a read error. CDR3 amino acids: CASSYSASGSYGQYF. The CDR3 nucleotides are TGTGCCAGCAGTTACTCGGCTAGCGGTTCCTACGGGCAGTACTTC. The chain uses TRBV6-6 and TRBJ2-7, with 7 bases aligning to TRBD2. The CDR3 loop spans 15 amino acids. CDR1 is MNHNY, CDR2 SVGAGI, per germline (reference sequence).

The chain employs TRBV9 and TRBJ2-7; D is ambiguous. V lost 4 bases and J 0 bases, leaving 17 bases between the germline ends. Germline CDR1 SGDLS, CDR2 YYNGEE. The CDR3 consists of 16 residues. CDR3 in DNA: TGTGCCAGCAGCCCATCTGGGAAACTTAGCTCCTACGAGCAGTACTTC. It encodes CASSPSGKLSSYEQYF.

This clonotype was seen once. The V gene is TRBV5-1, the J gene TRBJ2-5; maybe TRBD2 (6 bases). Germline assignment: CDR1 SGHRS and CDR2 YFSETQ. The CDR3 runs to 15 residues. Trimming removed 4 bases from V and 4 bases from J, with 17 bases in between. The CDR3 DNA sequence: TGCGCCAGCAGCACGACTAGTGGGGTTTTAGAGACCCAGTACTTC. Protein sequence: CASSTTSGVLETQYF.

This clonotype came up many times. The chain joins TRBV27 to TRBJ2-1; D is uncertain. V gave up 8 bases and J gave up 9 bases, with 14 bases separating them. Germline assignment: CDR1 MNHEY and CDR2 SMNVEV (reference sequence). The CDR3 sequence is 12 residues long. The CDR3 sequence is CASRRFLGEQFF. The CDR3 DNA reads as TGTGCCAGCCGTAGGTTCTTAGGTGAGCAGTTCTTC.

The chain combines TRBV18 with TRBJ2-1; no clear D. The V gene lost 6 bases and the J gene lost 8 bases, with 17 bases spanning the gap. The germline V gene encodes CDR1 KGHSH and CDR2 LQKENI. This CDR3 comprises 14 residues. Written as DNA, the CDR3 is TGTGCCAGCTCTCCCGACTTGTCTCGCGATGAGCAGTTCTTC. It yields the protein CASSPDLSRDEQFF.

This clonotype showed up just a few times. J is TRBJ2-5 and V is TRBV7-9; 9 positions match TRBD1. Per the germline V gene, CDR1 is SEHNR and CDR2 is FQNEAQ (reference sequence). Trimming cost V 5 bases and J 3 bases; bases outside gene matches: 4. The CDR3 is 14 residues long. In DNA, the CDR3 is TGTGCCAGCAGCAACCGGGACAGGGAAGAGACCCAGTACTTC. Translating gives CASSNRDREETQYF.